This entry lists 27 T cell receptor beta chains sequenced from one sample in a study of blood T cells in healthy people across ages. With a J-beta primer mix and a sample-barcoded 5' primer, a second PCR ran about 7 to 11 cycles. TCRdb reprocessed the 5' RACE reads via MiXCR and lists one record per CDR3 protein. The table includes approximately 670,000 distinct CDR3 sequences, approximately 40% detected once. Sequenced material: blood. Receptors were obtained from a man aged 80 or over in good health.

There are a few counts of this clonotype. The chain couples TRBV30 to TRBJ1-5, with D perhaps TRBD1 (5 bases). The V gene's germline CDR1 is GTSNPN and CDR2 SVGIG (reference sequence). The V and J ends lost 0 bases and 6 bases respectively, with 9 bases between them. This CDR3 comprises 13 residues. The CDR3 region has the DNA TGTGCCTGGAGTGTACAAGGGGCTCAGCCCCAGCATTTT. Its translation: CAWSVQGAQPQHF.

This clonotype was counted only a few times. The chain is built from TRBV20-1 and TRBJ1-6, with D tentatively TRBD1 (6 bases). Trimming removed 6 bases at V and 7 bases at J, with 19 bases between. Germline V gene lookup returns CDR1 DFQATT and CDR2 SNEGSKA (reference sequence). The CDR3 totals 15 residues. The CDR3 is CSASRGLGRNSPLHF. In DNA form, the CDR3 reads TGCAGTGCAAGTAGGGGGTTAGGTCGCAATTCACCCCTCCACTTT.

J is TRBJ2-1 and V is TRBV20-1; possibly TRBD1 or TRBD2 for D (5 bases each). Per germline, CDR1 DFQATT and CDR2 SNEGSKA (reference sequence). CDR3 length: 16 amino acids. V lost 5 bases and J 3 bases, leaving 20 bases between the germline ends. The CDR3 region has the DNA TGCAGTGCTGCGGGTGGGGGACGAGTCTTCTACAATGAGCAGTTCTTC. It encodes CSAAGGGRVFYNEQFF.

This clonotype was counted between two and nine times. This chain links TRBV5-1 with TRBJ2-7; 9 nucleotides align to TRBD1. CDR3 length equals 14 residues. CDR1 is SGHRS and CDR2 is YFSETQ in the germline V gene. V shed 5 bases, J shed 0 bases, and the junction held 3 bases outside the gene matches. The CDR3 region is CASRRDRDSYEQYF. The DNA of the CDR3 is TGCGCCAGCAGACGGGACAGGGACTCCTACGAGCAGTACTTC.

Only a few counts were recorded for this clonotype. The V gene is TRBV5-6, the J gene TRBJ2-1; perhaps TRBD2 as D (6 bases). V was shortened by 5 bases and J by 0 bases, with 15 bases between the two germline ends. The germline V gene has CDR1 SGHDT and CDR2 YYEEEE. The CDR3 has 16 residues. The CDR3 reads CASSNLPGVSYNEQFF. The DNA for the CDR3 is TGTGCCAGCAGTAACCTTCCGGGGGTCTCCTACAATGAGCAGTTCTTC.

This clonotype was detected only a few times. The J gene is TRBJ2-1, the V gene TRBV3-1, with 10 bases identical to TRBD1. Germline trimming cut 0 bases from V and 7 bases from J; bases unmatched to any gene: 6. There are 16 residues in the CDR3. Looked up from germline, CDR1 is LGHDT and CDR2 is YNNKEL (reference sequence). The CDR3 loop reads CASSQEVDRGRNEQFF. The DNA for the CDR3 is TGTGCCAGCAGCCAAGAAGTAGACAGGGGGCGAAATGAGCAGTTCTTC.

The chain combines TRBV6-2 or TRBV6-3 with TRBJ2-3; possibly TRBD1 or TRBD2 for D (5 bases each). The germline V and J ends were trimmed by 4 bases and 2 bases, with 13 bases remaining between them. From germline, CDR1 is MNHEY and CDR2 SVGEGT. This CDR3 has 15 amino acids. In DNA form, the CDR3 reads TGTGCCAGCAGTTCCCTCGGGACGTACACAGATACGCAGTATTTT. It codes for CASSSLGTYTDTQYF.

This clonotype was recorded a few times. The chain couples TRBV27 to TRBJ2-3, with 12 nucleotides matching TRBD1. The CDR3 has 15 amino acids. V lost 3 bases and J lost 6; bases outside the gene matches: 4. Germline loops: CDR1 MNHEY, CDR2 SMNVEV (reference sequence). CDR3 nucleotides: TGTGCCAGCAGTTTGTTGGGACAGGGGGCTGATACGCAGTATTTT. It specifies CASSLLGQGADTQYF.

About this clonotype: Sequence at one end of the junction differs from germline and may be a read error. V gene TRBV4-2 combines with J gene TRBJ2-5; TRBD2 matches 8 bases. This CDR3 region has 16 residues. Germline V gene data show CDR1 as LGHNA and CDR2 as YNFKEQ. The CDR3 loop reads CACSPSGTRQKETQYF. CDR3 DNA: TGTGCCTGCAGCCCCAGCGGGACTAGACAAAAAGAGACCCAGTACTTC.

The V call is TRBV30, the J call TRBJ2-5; D gene ambiguous. The J call is in doubt because the DNA end fits TRBJ2-7 better. The CDR3 is made up of 14 amino acids. CDR1 is GTSNPN, CDR2 SVGIG, per germline (reference sequence). The CDR3 spells CAWSVEGLGYEQYF. The CDR3 nucleotides read TGTGCCTGGAGTGTAGAAGGGCTCGGGTACGAGCAGTACTTC.

V and J are TRBV7-2 and TRBJ2-3, with a possible D match to TRBD1 (5 bases). Trimming took 7 bases from V and 0 from J, leaving 14 bases between them. From germline, CDR1 is SGHTA and CDR2 FQGNSA. CDR3 size: 15 residues. The CDR3 region is CASKQVASSTDTQYF. The CDR3 region has the DNA TGTGCCAGCAAACAGGTAGCTTCTAGCACAGATACGCAGTATTTT. The variable domain in full, with the rest retrieved from reference TRBV7-2 and TRBJ2-3, is GAGVSQSPSNKVTEKGKDVELRCDPISGHTALYWYRQSLGQGLEFLIYFQGNSAPDKSGLPSDRFSAERTGGSVSTLTIQRTQQEDSAVYLCASKQVASSTDTQYFGPGTRLTVL.

The chain employs TRBV20-1 and TRBJ1-1; no definite D call. The germline V and J ends were trimmed by 3 bases and 0 bases, with 8 bases remaining between them. Per the germline V gene, CDR1 is DFQATT and CDR2 is SNEGSKA (reference sequence). This CDR3 region has 13 residues. The CDR3 reads CSASESMNTEAFF. The CDR3 DNA follows: TGCAGTGCTAGTGAATCCATGAACACTGAAGCTTTCTTT.

This clonotype was detected only once. J is TRBJ2-3 and V is TRBV2; maybe TRBD2 (6 bases). Germline V gene data show CDR1 as SNHLY and CDR2 as FYNNEI. V dropped 6 bases and J dropped 1 base, with 14 bases sitting between them. The CDR3 loop spans 15 amino acids. CDR3 amino acids: CASRRRLGGTDTQYF. Here the CDR3 DNA reads TGTGCCAGCAGGAGGAGACTAGGAGGCACAGATACGCAGTATTTT.

This chain uses TRBV2 with TRBJ2-7; D may be TRBD1 (5 bases). V was trimmed by 4 bases and J by 6 bases, leaving 13 bases between them. The length of the CDR3 is 13 residues. Germline CDR1 is SNHLY and CDR2 is FYNNEI. CDR3 protein: CASSAMKGIEQYF. The CDR3 coding sequence is TGTGCCAGCAGTGCTATGAAGGGGATCGAGCAGTACTTC.

Concerning this clonotype itself: A much larger clone differs by one base, so this may be a read error. This chain joins TRBV11-2 and TRBJ2-7; unclear D gene. The CDR3 has 13 residues. In germline, CDR1 is SGHAT, CDR2 FQNNGV. CDR3 bases: TGTGCCGGCAGTGCCGGGCCCGGATACGAGCAGTACTTC. Encoded protein: CAGSAGPGYEQYF.

The rearrangement uses TRBV3-1 and TRBJ2-1; TRBD2 might be the D (5 bases). The length of the CDR3 is 15 residues. Trimming pared 1 base from V and 6 bases from J, leaving 13 bases between. Germline V gene lookup returns CDR1 LGHDT and CDR2 YNNKEL (reference sequence). CDR3 loop: CASSQVTRGRNEQFF. As DNA, the CDR3 is TGTGCCAGCAGCCAAGTTACCCGAGGGCGCAATGAGCAGTTCTTC.

The rearrangement links TRBV28 to TRBJ2-3, with D perhaps TRBD2 (5 bases). V lost 7 bases to trimming and J lost 0 bases, with 14 bases between them. In germline, CDR1 is MDHEN, CDR2 SYDVKM. This CDR3 is 15 amino acids long. CDR3 in amino acids: CASTGGRLSTDTQYF. DNA of the CDR3: TGTGCCAGCACCGGAGGTAGACTGAGCACAGATACGCAGTATTTT.

The chain is built from TRBV28 and TRBJ1-2, with 11 nucleotides matching TRBD1. The trim removed 7 bases at V and 7 bases at J, leaving 11 bases unmatched. Germline V CDR1 and CDR2: MDHEN, SYDVKM. CDR3 length: 15 amino acids. The CDR3 DNA follows: TGTGCCAGCATACGCGCCGGGACAGGGGGAGTTGGCTACACCTTC. As protein: CASIRAGTGGVGYTF.

This clonotype came up a few times. The chain joins TRBV24-1 to TRBJ2-5; D perhaps matches TRBD1 (6 bases). V was cut by 5 bases and J by 2 bases, with 17 bases left in between. The CDR3 totals 16 residues. Germline assignment: CDR1 KGHDR and CDR2 SFDVKD. In DNA, the CDR3 is TGTGCCACCAGTGTCCCAGCAATTGGACAGCAAGAGACCCAGTACTTC. Protein product: CATSVPAIGQQETQYF.

The table lists this clonotype with a count of one. The chain joins TRBV24-1 to TRBJ2-3; 10 bases map to TRBD1. CDR3 length: 15 residues. Looked up from germline, CDR1 is KGHDR and CDR2 is SFDVKD. The junction had 6 bases not matched to a gene; V was cut back by 5 bases and J by 5 bases. CDR3 bases: TGTGCCACCAGTGTTCCGGGACAGGGGTTAGATACGCAGTATTTT. This codes for CATSVPGQGLDTQYF.

This CDR3 is CSARAQGFNEQYF. The CDR3 nucleotides read TGCAGTGCTAGAGCGCAGGGTTTCAATGAGCAGTACTTC. The V gene is TRBV20-1, the J gene TRBJ2-5; perhaps TRBD1 as D (5 bases). This CDR3 has 13 residues. The germline gives CDR1 DFQATT, CDR2 SNEGSKA (reference sequence). V was trimmed by 1 base and J by 11 bases, leaving 17 bases between them.

The rearrangement joins TRBV4-3 to TRBJ2-3, with D maybe TRBD1 (6 bases). The germline gives CDR1 LGHNA, CDR2 YSLEER. The CDR3 is 16 residues long. Trimming left V 0 bases short and J 0 bases short, with 10 bases between. Written as DNA, the CDR3 is TGCGCCAGCAGCCAAGATGGCAGGGGTAGCACAGATACGCAGTATTTT. This encodes CASSQDGRGSTDTQYF.

The chain is built from TRBV18 and TRBJ2-3; no clear D gene. This CDR3 region has 15 residues. CDR1 KGHSH and CDR2 LQKENI come from the germline V gene. V lost 4 bases to trimming and J lost 1 base, with 12 bases between them. The CDR3: CASSQTVHRTDTQYF. CDR3 coding DNA: TGTGCCAGCTCACAAACAGTACATCGCACAGATACGCAGTATTTT.

The J gene is TRBJ2-7, the V gene TRBV7-2; possible D gene TRBD1, 5 bases. Germline V gives CDR1 SGHTA, CDR2 FQGNSA. The V gene lost 4 bases and the J gene lost 4 bases, with 17 bases spanning the gap. The CDR3 is 15 residues long. The chain's CDR3 is CASSSQTQGGYEQYF. CDR3 bases: TGTGCCAGCAGCTCCCAGACCCAGGGCGGATACGAGCAGTACTTC.

This clonotype occurred a few times. This chain joins TRBV4-2 and TRBJ1-4; D might be TRBD1 (6 bases). Germline V gives CDR1 LGHNA, CDR2 YNFKEQ. The CDR3 has 14 amino acids. Trimming took 1 base from V and 8 from J, leaving 11 bases between them. The CDR3, as DNA: TGTGCCAGCAGCCAAGCGCGAACAGGGGAAAAACTGTTTTTT. Translation: CASSQARTGEKLFF.

The sample holds one count of this clonotype. This chain uses TRBV28 with TRBJ2-5, with TRBD2 as a possible D gene (6 bases). The J call may be incorrect, as the DNA end agrees better with TRBJ2-7. Germline V gives CDR1 MDHEN, CDR2 SYDVKM. The length of the CDR3 is 15 residues. This CDR3 reads CASSSPGTGRGEQYF. The CDR3 DNA is TGTGCCAGCAGTTCCCCCGGGACTGGCCGGGGCGAGCAGTACTTC.

Points on this clonotype: One junction end does not reproduce the germline sequence, and a read error may be involved. The chain employs TRBV12-3 or TRBV12-4 and TRBJ2-3; D gene unclear. CDR3 length equals 12 residues. CDR3 region: CACSFLADTQYF. The CDR3 coding sequence is TGTGCCTGCAGTTTTCTCGCAGATACGCAGTATTTT.